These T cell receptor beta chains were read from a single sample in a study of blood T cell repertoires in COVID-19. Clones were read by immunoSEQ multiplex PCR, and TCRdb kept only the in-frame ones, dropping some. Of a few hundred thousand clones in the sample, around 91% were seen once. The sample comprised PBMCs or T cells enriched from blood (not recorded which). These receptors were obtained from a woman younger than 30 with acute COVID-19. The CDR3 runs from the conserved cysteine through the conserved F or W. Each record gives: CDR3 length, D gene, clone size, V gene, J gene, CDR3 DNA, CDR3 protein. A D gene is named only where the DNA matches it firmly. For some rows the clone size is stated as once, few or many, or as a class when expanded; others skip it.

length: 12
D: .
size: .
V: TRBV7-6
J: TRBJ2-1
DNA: TGTGCCAGCAGCTTAGGTAACAATGAGCAGTTCTTC
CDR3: CASSLGNNEQFF

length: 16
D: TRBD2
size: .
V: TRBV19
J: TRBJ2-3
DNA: TGTGCCAGTAGTATCGCGAGCGGGAGGGCCGCGGATACGCAGTATTTT
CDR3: CASSIASGRAADTQYF

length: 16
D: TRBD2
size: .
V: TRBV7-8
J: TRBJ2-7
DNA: TGTGCCAGCAGCGCATCTTCTAGCGGGAGGTGGTACGAGCAGTACTTC
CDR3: CASSASSSGRWYEQYF

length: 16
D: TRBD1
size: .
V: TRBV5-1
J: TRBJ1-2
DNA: TGCGCCAGCAGCACCCTCGGGGCCCAGGGGGAATATGGCTACACCTTC
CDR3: CASSTLGAQGEYGYTF

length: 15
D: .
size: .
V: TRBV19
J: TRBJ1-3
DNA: TGTGCCAGTAGTACCCTAGGTTTCTCTGGAAACACCATATATTTT
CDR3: CASSTLGFSGNTIYF

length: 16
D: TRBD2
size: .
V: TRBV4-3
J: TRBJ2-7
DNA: TGCGCCAGCAGCCAAGCTATTGGCGGGAGGGCCAGCGAGCAGTACTTC
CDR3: CASSQAIGGRASEQYF

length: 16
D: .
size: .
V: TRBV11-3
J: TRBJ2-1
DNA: TGTGCCAGCAGTATCGGGGGATGGCGATCCTACAATGAGCAGTTCTTC
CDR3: CASSIGGWRSYNEQFF

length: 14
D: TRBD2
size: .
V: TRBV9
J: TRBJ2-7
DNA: TGTGCCAGCAGCGTTGGTAGCGGGTCCTACGAGCAGTACTTC
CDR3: CASSVGSGSYEQYF

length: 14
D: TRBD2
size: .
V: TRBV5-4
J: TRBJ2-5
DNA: TGTGCCAGCAGCCGCGGGGGGGTGGGCGAGACCCAGTACTTC
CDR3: CASSRGGVGETQYF

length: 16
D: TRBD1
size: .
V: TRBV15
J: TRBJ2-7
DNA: TGTGCCACCAGCAGAGATCGGACAGGGGGCTTTCACGAGCAGTACTTC
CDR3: CATSRDRTGGFHEQYF

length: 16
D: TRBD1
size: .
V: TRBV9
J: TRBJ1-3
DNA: TGTGCCAGCAGCGTAGCCGGCAGGGGGCCTGGAAACACCATATATTTT
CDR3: CASSVAGRGPGNTIYF

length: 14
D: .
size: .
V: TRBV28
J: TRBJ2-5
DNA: TGTGCCAGCAGCCCCCCCCCTAATCAAGAGACCCAGTACTTC
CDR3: CASSPPPNQETQYF

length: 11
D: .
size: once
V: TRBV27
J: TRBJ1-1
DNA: TGTGCCAGCAGAGAGGGAACTGAAGCTTTCTTT
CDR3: CASREGTEAFF

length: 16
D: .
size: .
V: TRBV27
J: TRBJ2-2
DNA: TGTGCCAGCAGTTTCGGTATTAGCGCGAACACCGGGGAGCTGTTTTTT
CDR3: CASSFGISANTGELFF

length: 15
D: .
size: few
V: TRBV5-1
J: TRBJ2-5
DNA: TGCGCCAGCAGCTTGGTCGCAGGGCTGGAGGAGACCCAGTACTTC
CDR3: CASSLVAGLEETQYF

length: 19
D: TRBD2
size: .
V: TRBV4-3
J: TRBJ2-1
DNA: TGCGCCAGCAGCCAAGACCCGGCTAGCGGGAGAAGCTCCTACAATGAGCAGTTCTTC
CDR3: CASSQDPASGRSSYNEQFF

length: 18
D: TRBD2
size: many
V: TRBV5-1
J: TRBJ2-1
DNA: TGCGCCAGCAGCTTGGAAAGACTAATTAGCGGGGAAGACAATGAGCAGTTCTTC
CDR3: CASSLERLISGEDNEQFF

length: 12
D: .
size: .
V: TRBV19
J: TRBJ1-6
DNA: TGTGCCAGTAGTTACAGGGATTCACCCCTCCACTTT
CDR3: CASSYRDSPLHF

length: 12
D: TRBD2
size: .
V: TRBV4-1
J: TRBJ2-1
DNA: TGCGCCAGCAGCCTAGCGGGAGGAGAGCAGTTCTTC
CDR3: CASSLAGGEQFF

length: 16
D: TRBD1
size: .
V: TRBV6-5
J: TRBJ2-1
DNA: TGTGCCAGCAGTTACTCGTCTTCGGGACAGTACAATGAGCAGTTCTTC
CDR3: CASSYSSSGQYNEQFF

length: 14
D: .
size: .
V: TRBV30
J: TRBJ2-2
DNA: TGTGCCTGGAGGGGGACACCGAACACCGGGGAGCTGTTTTTT
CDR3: CAWRGTPNTGELFF

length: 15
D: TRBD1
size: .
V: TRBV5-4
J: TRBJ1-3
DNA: TGTGCCAGCAGCTTCCCTGACAGGGCTGGAAACACCATATATTTT
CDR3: CASSFPDRAGNTIYF

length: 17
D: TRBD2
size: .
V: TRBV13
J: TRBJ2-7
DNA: TGTGCCAGCAGCTTAGCACTAGCGGGAGCTAAGTCGTACGAGCAGTACTTC
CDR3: CASSLALAGAKSYEQYF

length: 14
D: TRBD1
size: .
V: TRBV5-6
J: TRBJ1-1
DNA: TGTGCCAGCAGCTTCGGGACAGGTCTTTCTGAAGCTTTCTTT
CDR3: CASSFGTGLSEAFF

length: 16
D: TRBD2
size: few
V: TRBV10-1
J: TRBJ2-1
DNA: TGCGCCAGCAGTGAGTATCCACGGGAGGGCCGCAATGAGCAGTTCTTC
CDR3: CASSEYPREGRNEQFF

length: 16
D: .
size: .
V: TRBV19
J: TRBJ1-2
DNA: TGTGCCAGTAGTATTACTGGGGGCGTCACCAACTATGGCTACACCTTC
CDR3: CASSITGGVTNYGYTF

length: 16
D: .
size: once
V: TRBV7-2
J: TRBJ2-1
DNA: TGTGCCAGCAGCTCACGCGCATTTCTGGCGAGGAATGAGCAGTTCTTC
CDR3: CASSSRAFLARNEQFF

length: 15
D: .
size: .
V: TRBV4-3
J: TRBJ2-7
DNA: TGCGCCAGCAGCCAAGGTTGGCAGGGGGGCTACGAGCAGTACTTC
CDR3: CASSQGWQGGYEQYF

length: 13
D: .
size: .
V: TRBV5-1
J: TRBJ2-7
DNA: TGCGCCAGCAGCTTGGAAGGGAGCTACGAGCAGTACTTC
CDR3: CASSLEGSYEQYF

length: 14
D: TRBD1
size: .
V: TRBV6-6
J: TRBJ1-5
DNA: TGTGCCAGCAGTCCGACAGGGAGCGATCAGCCCCAGCATTTT
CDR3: CASSPTGSDQPQHF

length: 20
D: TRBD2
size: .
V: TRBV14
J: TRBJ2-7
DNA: TGTGCCAGCAGCCAAGTTGGTCGACTAGCGGGATCTAGGAGCTCCTACGAGCAGTACTTC
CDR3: CASSQVGRLAGSRSSYEQYF

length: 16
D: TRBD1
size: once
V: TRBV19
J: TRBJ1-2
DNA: TGTGCCAGTGGGGACAGGGGCGGCTTGGGTCACTATGGCTACACCTTC
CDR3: CASGDRGGLGHYGYTF

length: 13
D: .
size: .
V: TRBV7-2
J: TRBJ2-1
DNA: TGTGCCAGCAAGGACATGCCCTACAATGAGCAGTTCTTC
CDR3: CASKDMPYNEQFF

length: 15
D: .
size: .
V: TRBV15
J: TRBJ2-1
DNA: TGTGCCACCAGCAGAGATCGTGTTTCGGGTTGGGAGCAGTTCTTC
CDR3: CATSRDRVSGWEQFF

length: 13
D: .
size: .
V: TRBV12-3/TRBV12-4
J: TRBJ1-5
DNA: TGTGCCAGCAGTTCGGACAAATTTCAGCCCCAGCATTTT
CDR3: CASSSDKFQPQHF

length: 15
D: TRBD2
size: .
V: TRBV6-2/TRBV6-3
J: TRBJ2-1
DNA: TGTGCCAGCAGTGTAGCGGGAGGGCCACGAAATGAGCAGTTCTTC
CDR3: CASSVAGGPRNEQFF

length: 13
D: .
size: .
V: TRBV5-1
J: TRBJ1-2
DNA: TGCGCCAGCAGCCAGACAGAGAACTATGGCTACACCTTC
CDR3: CASSQTENYGYTF

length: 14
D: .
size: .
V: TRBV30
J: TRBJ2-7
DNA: TGTGCCTGGAGTGTACGCGGCCAAAACTACGAGCAGTACTTC
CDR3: CAWSVRGQNYEQYF

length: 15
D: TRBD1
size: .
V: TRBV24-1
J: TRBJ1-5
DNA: TGTGCCACCAGTGAGAGCGGACAGGGTTCTCAGCCCCAGCATTTT
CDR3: CATSESGQGSQPQHF